This is a list of T cell receptor beta chains from one sample in a study of T cell changes during pregnancy in multiple sclerosis. Profiling relied on immunoSEQ multiplex PCR, and the TCRdb table lists in-frame clones only, not all of them. The sample has some 40,000 clones, roughly 93% seen once. Specimen: CD4+ T cells from peripheral blood mononuclear cells, collected in the first trimester of pregnancy. Every receptor here comes from a female donor with multiple sclerosis, enrolled in a pregnancy study. The CDR3 runs from the conserved cysteine through the conserved F or W. The order of the fields is CDR3 length, V gene, J gene, clone size, D gene, CDR3 DNA, CDR3 protein. The D gene is left open where the match is weak. Only part of the rows carry a size: once, few, many, or a class if the clone is expanded.

>13|TRBV5-1|TRBJ2-3|.|.
TGCGCCAGCAGCTTGGGACAGGCAGAGGCGCAGTATTTT
CASSLGQAEAQYF
>15|TRBV4-1|TRBJ2-7|once|TRBD1
TGCGCCAGCAGCCTTCAACAGGGGATGGTCGACGAGCAGTACTTC
CASSLQQGMVDEQYF
>13|TRBV2|TRBJ1-1|.|.
TGTGCCAGGAGAAACCCAGCCGGGACTGAAGCTTTCTTT
CARRNPAGTEAFF
>16|TRBV6-1|TRBJ1-2|.|TRBD1
TGTGCCAGCAGTGTGGGACAGGGAACGATAGCATATGGCTACACCTTC
CASSVGQGTIAYGYTF
>12|TRBV2|TRBJ1-2|.|.
TGTGCCAGCAGGAGCGTCAACTATGGCTACACCTTC
CASRSVNYGYTF
>14|TRBV15|TRBJ2-1|.|TRBD1
TGTGCCACCAGCAGACAGGGGGCTTACAATGAGCAGTTCTTC
CATSRQGAYNEQFF
>12|TRBV6-5|TRBJ1-4|.|.
TGTGCCAGCAGTTATCTTAAAGGGGAACTGTTTTTT
CASSYLKGELFF
>20|TRBV5-4|TRBJ2-1|.|TRBD2
TGTGCCAGCAGCTTCGGTATCGGGGTTACGACTAGCGGGGGGCACAATGAGCAGTTCTTC
CASSFGIGVTTSGGHNEQFF
>18|TRBV2|TRBJ2-2|.|TRBD2
TGTGCCAGCAGTGGAGGACTAGCGGGAGGGCAGTACACCGGGGAGCTGTTTTTT
CASSGGLAGGQYTGELFF
>18|TRBV12-5|TRBJ1-6|.|TRBD1
TGTGCTAGTGGTTTGGTGGGACAGGGGCTTACAAATAATTCACCCCTCCACTTT
CASGLVGQGLTNNSPLHF
>16|TRBV6-5|TRBJ1-1|.|.
TGTGCCAGCAGTTACTCGAGGGGGTCATTGAACACTGAAGCTTTCTTT
CASSYSRGSLNTEAFF
>14|TRBV11-1|TRBJ1-2|.|.
TGTGCCAGCAGTGACTCCGACGGAGTATATGGCTACACCTTC
CASSDSDGVYGYTF
>13|TRBV18|TRBJ2-5|.|.
TGTGCCAGCTCACCCGGGAAAAAAGAGACCCAGTACTTC
CASSPGKKETQYF
>14|TRBV7-8|TRBJ1-2|.|TRBD1
TGTGCCAGCAGTCGGGACAGGGGAGTGTATGGCTACACCTTC
CASSRDRGVYGYTF
>13|TRBV30|TRBJ1-1|.|.
TGTGCCTGGGGAGACCCAGGGCGGTTGGCAGCTTTCTTT
CAWGDPGRLAAFF
>14|TRBV6-5|TRBJ1-1|.|.
TGTGCCAGCAGCAACCGGGTCGCGGGGACTGAAGCTTTCTTT
CASSNRVAGTEAFF
>14|TRBV7-2|TRBJ2-5|.|.
TGTGCCAGCAGCAGGGGGAGGGTGGAAGAGACCCAGTACTTC
CASSRGRVEETQYF
>14|TRBV6-6|TRBJ2-7|.|.
TGTGCCAGCAGTTCCCAAGGGGGCTCCTACGAGCAGTACTTC
CASSSQGGSYEQYF
>14|TRBV15|TRBJ1-2|.|.
TGTGCCACCAGCAGAGATGGCCAGAACTATGGCTACACCTTC
CATSRDGQNYGYTF
>12|TRBV10-3|TRBJ2-7|.|.
TGTGCCATCAGTTCTAGACGCTACGAGCAGTACTTC
CAISSRRYEQYF
>14|TRBV11-2|TRBJ2-1|.|.
TGTGCCAGCAGCCGTGTGACCAGCGGCAATGAGCAGTTCTTC
CASSRVTSGNEQFF
>14|TRBV25-1|TRBJ1-5|.|.
TGTGCCAGCAGTGCCCCAGGGGACAATCAGCCCCAGCATTTT
CASSAPGDNQPQHF
>12|TRBV6-1|TRBJ1-2|.|.
TGTGCCAGCAGTGCGGGGGAATATGGCTACACCTTC
CASSAGEYGYTF
>15|TRBV19|TRBJ2-7|few|TRBD2
TGTGCCAGTAGTACCCGACTAGCGGAACCCTACGAGCAGTACTTC
CASSTRLAEPYEQYF
>13|TRBV10-3|TRBJ2-7|few|TRBD1
TGTGCCATCAGCCCCGGGACAGGGGACGAGCAGTACTTC
CAISPGTGDEQYF
>17|TRBV5-8|TRBJ1-1|.|.
TGTGCCAGCAGCTTCGGTCGGATCGGACATATGAACACTGAAGCTTTCTTT
CASSFGRIGHMNTEAFF
>15|TRBV5-1|TRBJ2-2|.|TRBD1
TGCGCCAGCAGCATGAACAGGGGAAACACCGGGGAGCTGTTTTTT
CASSMNRGNTGELFF
>15|TRBV27|TRBJ1-2|.|.
TGTGCCAGCAGTCCCTTAATGAGGACAGCGTATGGCTACACCTTC
CASSPLMRTAYGYTF
>14|TRBV5-1|TRBJ2-7|few|TRBD2
TGCGCCAGCAGCTTGGGAAGCGGGGGCCACGAGCAGTACTTC
CASSLGSGGHEQYF
>15|TRBV6-1|TRBJ2-7|once|.
TGTGCCAGCAGTGAGGGGGGACTGGGCTCCTACGAGCAGTACTTC
CASSEGGLGSYEQYF
>13|TRBV7-9|TRBJ1-2|.|.
TGTGCCAGCAGCCCATCGGACAGTTATGGCTACACCTTC
CASSPSDSYGYTF
>16|TRBV5-3|TRBJ1-1|.|TRBD1
TGTGCCAGAAGCTTGGCAGAAGGGACAGGCGACACTGAAGCTTTCTTT
CARSLAEGTGDTEAFF
>17|TRBV2|TRBJ1-5|.|.
TGTGCCAGCAGTGAGATAGTGGCCAGGGGAAGCAATCAGCCCCAGCATTTT
CASSEIVARGSNQPQHF
>15|TRBV15|TRBJ2-1|once|TRBD2
TGTGCCACCAGCAGAGGTCTAGCGGGGTACAATGAGCAGTTCTTC
CATSRGLAGYNEQFF
>13|TRBV6-5|TRBJ1-1|.|.
TGTGCCAGCAGTCTCGAGGGCTGGACTGAAGCTTTCTTT
CASSLEGWTEAFF
>15|TRBV9|TRBJ1-4|.|.
TGTGCCAGCAGCGTAGGCGCGGGGGGTAATGAAAAACTGTTTTTT
CASSVGAGGNEKLFF
>13|TRBV6-6|TRBJ2-1|.|.
TGTGCCAGCAGGGGCGAATCCTACAATGAGCAGTTCTTC
CASRGESYNEQFF
>11|TRBV7-2|TRBJ2-4|.|.
TGTGCCAGCAGCTTTCAGGACATTCAGTACTTC
CASSFQDIQYF
>15|TRBV7-2|TRBJ1-2|.|TRBD1
TGTGCCAGCAGCTTAGTTAGGACAGGGGGTTCTGGCTACACCTTC
CASSLVRTGGSGYTF
>16|TRBV9|TRBJ2-2|.|.
TGTGCCAGCGGGGCAAGGGCATTAGGGGACACCGGGGAGCTGTTTTTT
CASGARALGDTGELFF
>16|TRBV27|TRBJ1-1|.|.
TGTGCCAGCAGCTCTGTCCTCGCGGGACTGAACACTGAAGCTTTCTTT
CASSSVLAGLNTEAFF
>17|TRBV19|TRBJ2-1|.|.
TGTGCCAGTAGTATATGGTCCCCGGGTCTTCCTTACAATGAGCAGTTCTTC
CASSIWSPGLPYNEQFF
>14|TRBV5-1|TRBJ1-2|.|TRBD1
TGCGCCAGCAGCTTGGCCCGGACAGGGCAAGGCTACACCTTC
CASSLARTGQGYTF
>16|TRBV10-1|TRBJ2-4|.|.
TGCGCCAGCAGTGAGTCGACGGCAGGCATCAAAAACATTCAGTACTTC
CASSESTAGIKNIQYF
>16|TRBV18|TRBJ2-5|.|TRBD2
TGTGCCAGCTCACCACTAGCGGGGGGGCCGAAAGAGACCCAGTACTTC
CASSPLAGGPKETQYF
>15|TRBV14|TRBJ2-7|few|TRBD1
TGTGCCAGCAGCCAACAACGGGACAGGACCGCCGGGCAGTACTTC
CASSQQRDRTAGQYF
>16|TRBV5-4|TRBJ1-6|.|.
TGTGCCAGCAGCCCCCAGGGCGCTCTTTATAATTCACCCCTCCACTTT
CASSPQGALYNSPLHF
>14|TRBV2|TRBJ1-2|.|.
TGTGCCAGCAGTGCCCACAGGTCTAACTATGGCTACACCTTC
CASSAHRSNYGYTF
>16|TRBV4-2|TRBJ1-6|few|.
TGTGCCAGCACCGGCCGGACTGCCTCCTATAATTCACCCCTCCACTTT
CASTGRTASYNSPLHF
>13|TRBV19|TRBJ2-5|.|TRBD1
TGTGCCAGTGGGACAGCGATCCAAGAGACCCAGTACTTC
CASGTAIQETQYF
>13|TRBV6-5|TRBJ1-1|.|.
TGTGCCAGCAGTTACACAGGGAACACTGAAGCTTTCTTT
CASSYTGNTEAFF
>14|TRBV10-3|TRBJ2-1|.|TRBD1
TGTGCCATCAGTACACCGGGACAGAACAATGAGCAGTTCTTC
CAISTPGQNNEQFF
>13|TRBV25-1|TRBJ2-3|.|.
TGTGCCAGCAGTCCCGCAGGCACAGATACGCAGTATTTT
CASSPAGTDTQYF
>14|TRBV5-1|TRBJ2-1|.|TRBD1
TGCGCCAGCAGCTTAGGACAGGAGTTCAATGAGCAGTTCTTC
CASSLGQEFNEQFF
>18|TRBV4-2|TRBJ2-6|.|.
TGTGCCAGCAGCCTGGCAGGGGCCCTCGCGAGCACGGCCAACGTCCTGACTTTC
CASSLAGALASTANVLTF
>12|TRBV5-4|TRBJ1-2|.|TRBD1
TGTGCCAGCAGCTATGACAGGGATGGCTACACCTTC
CASSYDRDGYTF
>16|TRBV5-4|TRBJ2-1|.|TRBD2
TGTGCCAGCAGCTCATCCGGGACTAGCGGGAGTCATGAGCAGTTCTTC
CASSSSGTSGSHEQFF
>14|TRBV7-6|TRBJ2-7|.|TRBD1
TGTGCCAGCAGCTCGGGACAGGGGAACTACGAGCAGTACTTC
CASSSGQGNYEQYF
>13|TRBV2|TRBJ2-5|.|TRBD2
TGTGCCAGCGCCCGGCGGGGGGAGGAGACCCAGTACTTC
CASARRGEETQYF